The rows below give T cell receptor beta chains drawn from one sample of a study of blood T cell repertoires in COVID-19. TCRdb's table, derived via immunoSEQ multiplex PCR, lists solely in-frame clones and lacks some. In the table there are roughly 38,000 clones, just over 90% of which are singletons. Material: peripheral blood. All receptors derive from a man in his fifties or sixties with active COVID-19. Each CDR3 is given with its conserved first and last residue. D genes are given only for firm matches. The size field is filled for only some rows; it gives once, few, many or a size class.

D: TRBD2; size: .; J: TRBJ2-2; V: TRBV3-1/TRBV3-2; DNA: TGTGCCAGCAGCCAAGATAAGGGACTAGCGACCCCCGGGGAGCTGTTTTTT; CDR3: CASSQDKGLATPGELFF
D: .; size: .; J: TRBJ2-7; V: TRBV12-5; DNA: TGTGCTAGTGGTTTGGCCCCGATAACCGGGGGCGAGCAGTACTTC; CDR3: CASGLAPITGGEQYF
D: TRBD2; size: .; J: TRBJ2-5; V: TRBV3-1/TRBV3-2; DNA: TGTGCCAGCAGCCGCTACACTAGCGGGAGGGAGGAGACCCAGTACTTC; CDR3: CASSRYTSGREETQYF
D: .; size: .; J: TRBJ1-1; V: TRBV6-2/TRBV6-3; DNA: TGTGCCAGCAGTTCCCCCCCCGGGGGAGGGAACACTGAAGCTTTCTTT; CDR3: CASSSPPGGGNTEAFF
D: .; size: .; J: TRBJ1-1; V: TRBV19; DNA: TGTGCCAGTAGTACTCTTCCAGGGTACAACACTGAAGCTTTCTTT; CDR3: CASSTLPGYNTEAFF
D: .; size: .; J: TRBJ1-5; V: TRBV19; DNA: TGTGCCAGTATCCACCAAGCGGGGGGCCATCAGCCCCAGCATTTT; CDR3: CASIHQAGGHQPQHF
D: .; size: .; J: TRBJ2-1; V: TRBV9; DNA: TGTGCCAGCAGTGAAACTAGCACCCGAGGGAATGAGCAGTTCTTC; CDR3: CASSETSTRGNEQFF
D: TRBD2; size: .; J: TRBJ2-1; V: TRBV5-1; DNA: TGCGCCAGCAGCTTGGTGACTAGCGGGAACCATGAGCAGTTCTTC; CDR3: CASSLVTSGNHEQFF
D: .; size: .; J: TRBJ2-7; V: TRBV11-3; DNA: TGTGCCAGCAGCTTAGTCGGCCAGGGGGGCGAGCAGTACTTC; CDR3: CASSLVGQGGEQYF
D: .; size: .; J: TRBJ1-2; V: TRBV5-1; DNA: TGCGCCAGCAGCCCTGGGCCCCCTGGCTACACCTTC; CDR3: CASSPGPPGYTF
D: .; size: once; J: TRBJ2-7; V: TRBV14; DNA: TGTGCCAGCAGCCCAGGTCCCCGCTACGAGCAGTACTTC; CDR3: CASSPGPRYEQYF
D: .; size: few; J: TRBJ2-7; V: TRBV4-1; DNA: TGCGCCAGCAGCCAAGAGGGCTACGACTCCTACGAGCAGTACTTC; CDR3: CASSQEGYDSYEQYF
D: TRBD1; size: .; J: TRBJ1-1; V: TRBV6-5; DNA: TGTGCCAGCAGTCTGGACAGGGATGGGGACACTGAAGCTTTCTTT; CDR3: CASSLDRDGDTEAFF
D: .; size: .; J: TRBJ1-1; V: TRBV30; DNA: TGTGCCTGGAGTGCAGGGTTAATGGCCCTCACGAGGACTGAAGCTTTCTTT; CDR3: CAWSAGLMALTRTEAFF
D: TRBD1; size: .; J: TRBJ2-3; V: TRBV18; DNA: TGTGCCAGCTCACCGCTGCAGGGGGCTTCAATAGATACGCAGTATTTT; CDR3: CASSPLQGASIDTQYF
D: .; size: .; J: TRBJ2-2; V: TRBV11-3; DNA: TGTGCCAGCAGCTTACGGGGGTCAAACACCGGGGAGCTGTTTTTT; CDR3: CASSLRGSNTGELFF
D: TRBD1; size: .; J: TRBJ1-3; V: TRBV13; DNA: TGTGCCAGCAGGTCCACAGGGGCTGGAAACACCATATATTTT; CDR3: CASRSTGAGNTIYF
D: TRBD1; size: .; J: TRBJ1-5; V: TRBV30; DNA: TGTGCCTGGAGTATTACAGGGGCGAGCCTCAATCAGCCCCAGCATTTT; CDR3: CAWSITGASLNQPQHF
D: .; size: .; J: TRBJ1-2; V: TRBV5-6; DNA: TGTGCCAGCAGCTTGGAAGCTCGGGGTAGTGCTCGTCATGGCTACACCTTC; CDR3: CASSLEARGSARHGYTF
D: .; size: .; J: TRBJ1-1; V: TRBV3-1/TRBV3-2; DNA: TGTGCCAGCAGCCAAGGGGGGGATGAAGCTTTCTTT; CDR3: CASSQGGDEAFF
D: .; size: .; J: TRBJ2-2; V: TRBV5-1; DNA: TGCGCCAGCAGCTTGGCAGGTACCGCCGGGGAGCTGTTTTTT; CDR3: CASSLAGTAGELFF
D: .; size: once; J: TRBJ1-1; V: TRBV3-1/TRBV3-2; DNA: TGTGCCAGCAGCCAACCAGGCGACGCTGAAGCTTTCTTT; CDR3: CASSQPGDAEAFF
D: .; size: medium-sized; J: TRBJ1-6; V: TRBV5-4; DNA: TGTGCCAGCAGCTCCCGGGACATGGGTTCACCCCTCCACTTT; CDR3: CASSSRDMGSPLHF
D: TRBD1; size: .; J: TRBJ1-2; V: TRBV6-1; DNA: TGTGCCAGCAGTGAGGCTCCCGGACAGGCTGAATATGGCTACACCTTC; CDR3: CASSEAPGQAEYGYTF
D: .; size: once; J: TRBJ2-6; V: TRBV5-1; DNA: TGCGCCAGCAGCTTGGCCGGAGGGCCTGGGGCCAACGTCCTGACTTTC; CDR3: CASSLAGGPGANVLTF
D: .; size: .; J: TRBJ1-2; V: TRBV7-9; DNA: TGTGCCAGCAGCTTAGAGGCAGGCTATGGCTACACCTTC; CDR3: CASSLEAGYGYTF
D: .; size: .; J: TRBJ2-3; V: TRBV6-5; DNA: TGTGCCAGCAGTTACTCGCCCACGGGGTCAGATACGCAGTATTTT; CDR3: CASSYSPTGSDTQYF
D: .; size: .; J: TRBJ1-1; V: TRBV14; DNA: TGTGCCAGCAGCCAAGGCGGGGTGGTGGGCACTGAAGCTTTCTTT; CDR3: CASSQGGVVGTEAFF
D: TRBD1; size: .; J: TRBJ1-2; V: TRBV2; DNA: TGTGCCAGCGGAAAGAGACAGGGGAAGAGCTATGGCTACACCTTC; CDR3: CASGKRQGKSYGYTF
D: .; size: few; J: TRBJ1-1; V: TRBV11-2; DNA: TGTGCCAGCAGCGATACAGTGAGGAACACTGAAGCTTTCTTT; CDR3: CASSDTVRNTEAFF
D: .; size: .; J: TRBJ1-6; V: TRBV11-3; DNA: TGTGCCAGCAGCTTTGACAGCTTCAATTCACCCCTCCACTTT; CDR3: CASSFDSFNSPLHF
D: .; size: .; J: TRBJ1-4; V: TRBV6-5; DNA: TGTGCCAGCAGTTCTTCTAGAGGTAGAAAACTGTTTTTT; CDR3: CASSSSRGRKLFF
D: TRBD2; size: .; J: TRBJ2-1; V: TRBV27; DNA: TGTGCCAGCAGTTTATCGCTAGCGGGAGGGGCAAATGAGCAGTTCTTC; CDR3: CASSLSLAGGANEQFF
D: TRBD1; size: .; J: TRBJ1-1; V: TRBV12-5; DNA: TGTGCTAGTGGACGGGACAGGGGGAGGATGAACACTGAAGCTTTCTTT; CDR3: CASGRDRGRMNTEAFF
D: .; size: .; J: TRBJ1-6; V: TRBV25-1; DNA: TGTGCCAGCACCCGACGAGTACAGGGTGGATCACCCCTCCACTTT; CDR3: CASTRRVQGGSPLHF
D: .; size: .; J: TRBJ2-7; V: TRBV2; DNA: TGTGCCAGCAGTCCTGATAGTGAGCAGTACTTC; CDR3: CASSPDSEQYF
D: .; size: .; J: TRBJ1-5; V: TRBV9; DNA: TGTGCCAGCAGCGTAGACTCTGATCAGCCCCAGCATTTT; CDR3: CASSVDSDQPQHF
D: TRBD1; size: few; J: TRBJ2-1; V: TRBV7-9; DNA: TGTGCCAGCAGCCCGTGGACAGGGTACAATGAGCAGTTCTTC; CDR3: CASSPWTGYNEQFF
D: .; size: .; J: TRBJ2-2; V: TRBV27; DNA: TGTGCCAGCAGAAAGGGGCGAAACACCGGGGAGCTGTTTTTT; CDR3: CASRKGRNTGELFF
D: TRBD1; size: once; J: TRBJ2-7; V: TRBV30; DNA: TGTGCCTGTCTAACAGGGGGCTACGAGCAGTACTTC; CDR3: CACLTGGYEQYF